These T cell receptor beta chains were read from a single sample in a study of blood T cell repertoires in COVID-19. Clones were sequenced by immunoSEQ multiplex PCR, and TCRdb holds only the in-frame ones, with some missing. The table shows roughly 420,000 clones, with roughly 90% occurring only once. The sequencing input was PBMCs or T cells enriched from blood (not recorded which). These receptors were taken from a woman in her thirties with acute COVID-19. Both conserved end residues are part of each CDR3. The order of the fields is J gene, D gene, V gene, clone size, CDR3 DNA, CDR3 protein. The D gene is left open where the match is weak. Clone size is stated in some rows and not others, as once, few, many or a class when expanded.

TRBJ1-4	-	TRBV5-8	-	TGTGCCAGCAGCTTGCAGGGGTCCCCTCGTTTT	CASSLQGSPRF
TRBJ2-3	-	TRBV5-3	-	TGTGCCAGAAGCTTGAACAAGTCTAGCACAGATACGCAGTATTTT	CARSLNKSSTDTQYF
TRBJ2-2	-	TRBV5-1	-	TGCGCCAGCAGCTTGGCCGGGGAAAGGGACACCGGGGAGCTGTTTTTT	CASSLAGERDTGELFF
TRBJ1-5	-	TRBV9	-	TGTGCCAGCAGCGTCGGACAGTCAGGGAATCAGCCCCAGCATTTT	CASSVGQSGNQPQHF
TRBJ2-1	TRBD1	TRBV7-9	-	TGTGCCAGCACCAATCTCCGTGGACAGGGGGCGATTGGTGAGCAGTTCTTC	CASTNLRGQGAIGEQFF
TRBJ1-1	-	TRBV28	-	TGTGCCAGCAGTGGGGGGACTGAAGCTTTCTTT	CASSGGTEAFF
TRBJ2-7	TRBD2	TRBV27	-	TGTGCCAGCAGTCTCGGGGGGACCCGATTTGTCTACGAGCAGTACTTC	CASSLGGTRFVYEQYF
TRBJ2-2	TRBD1	TRBV27	-	TGTGCCAGCACAAAAAGACAGGGTCCGTACACCGGGGAGCTGTTTTTT	CASTKRQGPYTGELFF
TRBJ2-2	TRBD2	TRBV19	-	TGTGCCAGTAGTCCCAGAGGGCTAGCGGGGGACACCGGGGAGCTGTTTTTT	CASSPRGLAGDTGELFF
TRBJ2-7	TRBD1	TRBV7-2	few	TGTGCCAGCAGCTCGTCCGGGACAGGTTCCTACGAGCAGTACTTC	CASSSSGTGSYEQYF
TRBJ1-1	-	TRBV11-2	-	TGTGCCAGCAGCCAAAGGACAGTGAACACTGAAGCTTTCTTT	CASSQRTVNTEAFF
TRBJ1-1	-	TRBV28	-	TGTGCCAGCAGTTTGTCCGGACAGCTTTATGAAGCTTTCTTT	CASSLSGQLYEAFF
TRBJ2-6	-	TRBV19	-	TGTGCCAGTAACCGCCAGGCGTATGGGGCCAACGTCCTGACTTTC	CASNRQAYGANVLTF
TRBJ1-2	TRBD1	TRBV3-1/TRBV3-2	-	TGTGCCAGCAGCCAAGACAGACAGGGCTATGGCTACACCTTC	CASSQDRQGYGYTF
TRBJ2-1	TRBD2	TRBV18	-	TGTGCCAGCTCATCACAGCGGGGGGAATACAATGAGCAGTTCTTC	CASSSQRGEYNEQFF
TRBJ2-1	-	TRBV12-3/TRBV12-4	-	TGTGCCAGCAGTCGTCAGGGCAATGAGCAGTTCTTC	CASSRQGNEQFF
TRBJ2-5	-	TRBV30	-	TGTGCCTGGAGTGGTGGACAGAGGCAGACCCAGTACTTC	CAWSGGQRQTQYF